The clone carrying this T cell receptor beta chain was found once. Its matching antigen is unknown. Sorted-subset replicate PCR reactions contained roughly 210 ng DNA, corresponding to about 30,000 T cell genomes. Sequencing was performed with immunoSEQ multiplex PCR; in TCRdb, only in-frame clones are kept and a portion is missing. The data contain about a million clones, approximately 80% of them singletons. This specimen comes from a study of shared clonotypes between healthy human individuals. In the study overall: Used for every donor were three CD4 naive, three CD4 memory, two CD8 naive and one CD8 memory plate.

This CDR3 has 16 amino acids. Germline assignment: CDR1 MDHEN and CDR2 SYDVKM. The trim removed 2 bases at V and 4 bases at J, leaving 6 bases unmatched. Study-wide points: Naive subsets typically showed greater estimated richness than memory subsets. Shared clonotypes across all four donors exceeded non-shared ones in generation probability.

The TCR was taken from a man aged 18 to 30 in good health. The chain joins TRBV28 to TRBJ1-5, with TRBD1 matching over 9 bases. The sequencing input was memory CD4+ T cells sorted from blood. Subset noted: CD45RA-negative fraction. In nucleotides, the CDR3 is TGTGCCAGCAGTTTAGGACAGGGGATAGGAAATCAGCCCCAGCATTTT. This encodes CASSLGQGIGNQPQHF.